Below, one T cell receptor beta chain is given with its context. This sample was taken from a study of shared clonotypes between healthy human individuals. Profiled with immunoSEQ multiplex PCR; TCRdb holds only in-frame clones, not every one. The profile shows over a million clones, 98% of them singletons. This TCR was sampled from a man younger than 40 in good health. The sample taken for sequencing was naive CD4+ T cells sorted from blood. Subset in this sample: CD45RA+ positively selected.

The CDR3 reads CAISESSGSYEQYF. The DNA of the CDR3 is TGTGCCATCAGTGAGTCGAGCGGCTCCTACGAGCAGTACTTC. The J gene is TRBJ2-7, the V gene TRBV10-3; possible D gene TRBD2, 5 bases. Trimming pared 0 bases from V and 0 bases from J, leaving 6 bases between. The CDR3 has 14 amino acids. Looked up from germline, CDR1 is ENHRY and CDR2 is SYGVKD.